Detailed here is one TCR beta chain. Its target is not known. This sample stems from a study of identical twins. V gave up 2 bases and J gave up 10 bases, with 13 bases separating them. The germline V gene encodes CDR1 SGDLS and CDR2 YYNGEE. The CDR3 runs to 13 residues. The study, taken as a whole, reports: The study found excess low generation probability among twin-shared out-of-frame alpha sequences.

MiXCR, applied by TCRdb to the 5' RACE reads, yields one record per CDR3 protein. Counted here are about 690,000 distinct CDR3 sequences, around 6% occurring once; the ten biggest clones make up 1.5% to 2%. This chain joins TRBV9 and TRBJ2-1; unclear D gene. Sequencing was carried out using naive T cells sorted from blood. The receptor's source is a man younger than 35 in good health. The CDR3 nucleotides read TGTGCCAGCAGCGTTCGGGTCGGCCCAGAGCAGTTCTTC. Translated: CASSVRVGPEQFF.